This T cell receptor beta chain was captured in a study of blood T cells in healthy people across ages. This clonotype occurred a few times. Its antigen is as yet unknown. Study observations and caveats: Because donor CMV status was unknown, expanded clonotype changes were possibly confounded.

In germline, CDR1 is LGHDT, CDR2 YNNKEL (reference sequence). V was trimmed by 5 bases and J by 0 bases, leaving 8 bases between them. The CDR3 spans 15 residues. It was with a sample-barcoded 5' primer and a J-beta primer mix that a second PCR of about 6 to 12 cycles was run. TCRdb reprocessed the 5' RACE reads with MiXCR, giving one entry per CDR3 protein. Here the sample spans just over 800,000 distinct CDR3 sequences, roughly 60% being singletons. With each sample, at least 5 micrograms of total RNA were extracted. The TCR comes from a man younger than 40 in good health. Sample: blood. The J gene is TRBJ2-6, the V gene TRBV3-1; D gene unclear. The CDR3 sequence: CASSKGSSGANVLTF. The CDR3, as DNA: TGTGCCAGCAGCAAGGGCAGCTCTGGGGCCAACGTCCTGACTTTC.